This TCR beta chain was identified during a study of CD8 T cells in ankylosing spondylitis. Using quantitative 5'-RACE with molecular barcodes, the authors made TCR beta libraries. One entry per CDR3 protein results from TCRdb running MiXCR on the 5' RACE reads. This sample has 150,000 to 200,000 distinct CDR3 sequences; over 10% occur once, and the top ten carry around 10%. Concerning this clonotype: The antigen is unknown.

Study-wide findings and caveats: Disease-associated clones were reportedly significantly overrepresented in matched ankylosing spondylitis synovial fluid. Several of the motif variants were reported before in synovial fluid and blood from reactive arthritis. Characteristic of ankylosing spondylitis blood, it appeared, was a TCR beta motif comprising roughly 8 highly homologous variants.

This CDR3 comprises 15 residues. The ends lost 5 bases at V and 2 bases at J; junction bases unmatched: 2. From germline, CDR1 is SGHTA and CDR2 FQGTGA. The source is a female donor with ankylosing spondylitis or in good health (not recorded which). This chain uses TRBV7-3 with TRBJ2-1; 11 nucleotides match TRBD1. Sequenced sample: blood, either unsorted or a sorted T cell fraction (not recorded which). The CDR3 sequence: CASSRDRGTYNEQFF. CDR3 nucleotides: TGTGCCAGCAGCCGGGACAGGGGGACCTACAATGAGCAGTTCTTC.